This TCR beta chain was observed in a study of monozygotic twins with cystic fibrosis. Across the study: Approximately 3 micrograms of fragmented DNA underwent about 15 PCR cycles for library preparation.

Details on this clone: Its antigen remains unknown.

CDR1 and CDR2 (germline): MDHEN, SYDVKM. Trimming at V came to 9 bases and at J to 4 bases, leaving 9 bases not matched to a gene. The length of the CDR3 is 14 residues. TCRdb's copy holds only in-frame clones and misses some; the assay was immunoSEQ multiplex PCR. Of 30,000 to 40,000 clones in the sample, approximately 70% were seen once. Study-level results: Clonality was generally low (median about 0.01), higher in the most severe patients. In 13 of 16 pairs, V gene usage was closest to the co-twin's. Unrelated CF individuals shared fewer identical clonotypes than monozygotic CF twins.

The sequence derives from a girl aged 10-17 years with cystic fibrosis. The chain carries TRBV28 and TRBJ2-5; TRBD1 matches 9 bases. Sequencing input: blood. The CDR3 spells CASTRDRVSETQYF. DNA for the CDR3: TGTGCCAGTACGAGGGACAGGGTCTCAGAGACCCAGTACTTC.